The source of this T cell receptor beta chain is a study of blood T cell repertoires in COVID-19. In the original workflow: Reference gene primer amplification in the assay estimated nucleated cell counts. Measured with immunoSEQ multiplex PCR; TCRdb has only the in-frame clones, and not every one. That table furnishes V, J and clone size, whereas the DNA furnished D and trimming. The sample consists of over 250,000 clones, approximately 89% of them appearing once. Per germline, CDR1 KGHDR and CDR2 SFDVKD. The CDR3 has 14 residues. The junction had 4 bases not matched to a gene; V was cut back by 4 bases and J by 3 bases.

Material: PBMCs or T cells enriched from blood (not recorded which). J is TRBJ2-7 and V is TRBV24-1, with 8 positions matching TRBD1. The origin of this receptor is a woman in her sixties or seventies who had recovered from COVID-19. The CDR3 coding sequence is TGTGCCACCAGTGACGGGACAGGATACTACGAGCAGTACTTC. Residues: CATSDGTGYYEQYF.